A selection of T cell receptor beta chains follows, all from one sample in a study of pediatric ulcerative colitis. Sequencing was performed with immunoSEQ multiplex PCR; in TCRdb, only in-frame clones are kept and a portion is missing. This sample has some 25,000 clones, with roughly 74% found just once. Sequencing was done on a sample of gut tissue. These receptors were obtained from a boy aged 10-17 years with severe ulcerative colitis. Each CDR3 is given with its conserved first and last residue. Fields, in order: clone size, D gene, J gene, V gene, CDR3 protein, CDR3 DNA. A D gene is named only where the DNA matches it firmly. Size is stated for part of the rows, as once, few or many counts, or as a class when the clone is expanded.

clone_size: few; d_call: TRBD2; j_call: TRBJ2-7; v_call: TRBV18; cdr3_aa: CASSLVGLAGGYEQYF; cdr3_nt: TGTGCCAGCTCACTCGTTGGACTAGCGGGAGGGTACGAGCAGTACTTC
clone_size: few; d_call: .; j_call: TRBJ1-2; v_call: TRBV7-9; cdr3_aa: CASSLLGPNYGYTF; cdr3_nt: TGTGCCAGCAGCTTATTGGGCCCTAACTATGGCTACACCTTC
clone_size: few; d_call: .; j_call: TRBJ1-1; v_call: TRBV6-6; cdr3_aa: CASSWDIETEAFF; cdr3_nt: TGTGCCAGCAGTTGGGACATTGAAACTGAAGCTTTCTTT
clone_size: few; d_call: TRBD2; j_call: TRBJ2-1; v_call: TRBV29-1; cdr3_aa: CSVGLAGEWYEQFF; cdr3_nt: TGCAGCGTGGGGTTAGCGGGAGAATGGTATGAGCAGTTCTTC
clone_size: .; d_call: TRBD2; j_call: TRBJ2-1; v_call: TRBV29-1; cdr3_aa: CRRASGSYNEQFF; cdr3_nt: TGCAGAAGGGCTAGCGGCTCCTACAATGAGCAGTTCTTC
clone_size: .; d_call: TRBD1; j_call: TRBJ1-2; v_call: TRBV2; cdr3_aa: CASSRTGANYGYTF; cdr3_nt: TGTGCCAGCAGTCGGACAGGAGCTAACTATGGCTACACCTTC
clone_size: .; d_call: .; j_call: TRBJ1-1; v_call: TRBV30; cdr3_aa: CARGEVTEAFF; cdr3_nt: TGTGCCCGGGGGGAGGTCACTGAAGCTTTCTTT
clone_size: .; d_call: .; j_call: TRBJ1-2; v_call: TRBV4-1; cdr3_aa: CASSHQTSDRNGYTF; cdr3_nt: TGCGCCAGCAGCCACCAAACCAGCGACAGGAATGGCTACACCTTC
clone_size: .; d_call: .; j_call: TRBJ2-3; v_call: TRBV7-2; cdr3_aa: CASSLSGTSTDTQYF; cdr3_nt: TGTGCCAGCAGCTTATCCGGGACGAGCACAGATACGCAGTATTTT
clone_size: .; d_call: .; j_call: TRBJ2-7; v_call: TRBV4-1; cdr3_aa: CASSQSTERRPYEQYF; cdr3_nt: TGCGCCAGCAGCCAATCTACGGAACGGAGACCCTACGAGCAGTACTTC
clone_size: .; d_call: TRBD1; j_call: TRBJ2-3; v_call: TRBV7-2; cdr3_aa: CASSNRDRRTDTQYF; cdr3_nt: TGTGCCAGCAGCAACCGGGACAGACGCACAGATACGCAGTATTTT
clone_size: .; d_call: .; j_call: TRBJ1-1; v_call: TRBV2; cdr3_aa: CASQLMNTEAFF; cdr3_nt: TGTGCCAGCCAGCTTATGAACACTGAAGCTTTCTTT
clone_size: .; d_call: TRBD2; j_call: TRBJ2-7; v_call: TRBV18; cdr3_aa: CASSPQLAGTYEQYF; cdr3_nt: TGTGCCAGCTCACCCCAACTAGCGGGAACGTACGAGCAGTACTTC
clone_size: few; d_call: .; j_call: TRBJ2-5; v_call: TRBV25-1; cdr3_aa: CASSELSGRGETQYF; cdr3_nt: TGTGCCAGCAGTGAATTGTCCGGGAGAGGAGAGACCCAGTACTTC
clone_size: medium-sized; d_call: .; j_call: TRBJ1-1; v_call: TRBV19; cdr3_aa: CASSIGWATEAFF; cdr3_nt: TGTGCCAGTAGTATAGGCTGGGCCACTGAAGCTTTCTTT
clone_size: few; d_call: .; j_call: TRBJ2-1; v_call: TRBV10-2; cdr3_aa: CASSAPQPPQEQFF; cdr3_nt: TGCGCCAGCAGTGCTCCTCAGCCACCCCAAGAGCAGTTCTTC
clone_size: few; d_call: TRBD1; j_call: TRBJ1-4; v_call: TRBV7-8; cdr3_aa: CASSPTGMWEKLFF; cdr3_nt: TGTGCCAGCAGTCCGACAGGGATGTGGGAAAAACTGTTTTTT
clone_size: .; d_call: .; j_call: TRBJ2-3; v_call: TRBV12-5; cdr3_aa: CASGLGPAGGTQYF; cdr3_nt: TGTGCTAGTGGTTTGGGCCCCGCAGGAGGAACGCAGTATTTT
clone_size: .; d_call: .; j_call: TRBJ1-4; v_call: TRBV28; cdr3_aa: CASSLWGGDVKKLFF; cdr3_nt: TGTGCCAGCAGTTTATGGGGGGGCGATGTGAAAAAACTGTTTTTT
clone_size: .; d_call: .; j_call: TRBJ2-1; v_call: TRBV2; cdr3_aa: CASSELFALGEQFF; cdr3_nt: TGTGCCAGCAGTGAACTATTTGCGCTTGGTGAGCAGTTCTTC
clone_size: .; d_call: TRBD2; j_call: TRBJ2-3; v_call: TRBV7-2; cdr3_aa: CASSLSGTSGSTDTQYF; cdr3_nt: TGTGCCAGCAGCTTAAGCGGGACTAGCGGGAGCACAGATACGCAGTATTTT
clone_size: few; d_call: .; j_call: TRBJ1-1; v_call: TRBV20-1; cdr3_aa: CSASSLAEAFF; cdr3_nt: TGCAGTGCTAGTTCTCTCGCTGAAGCTTTCTTT
clone_size: once; d_call: TRBD2; j_call: TRBJ2-3; v_call: TRBV7-2; cdr3_aa: CASSQVSGGVTDTQYF; cdr3_nt: TGTGCCAGCAGCCAGGTTTCGGGAGGGGTAACAGATACGCAGTATTTT
clone_size: .; d_call: TRBD2; j_call: TRBJ2-7; v_call: TRBV7-9; cdr3_aa: CASSPQAGAPYEQYF; cdr3_nt: TGTGCCAGCAGCCCCCAAGCGGGAGCCCCCTACGAGCAGTACTTC
clone_size: .; d_call: .; j_call: TRBJ2-5; v_call: TRBV28; cdr3_aa: CASSRGGLDSGQPYF; cdr3_nt: TGTGCCAGCAGTAGGGGGGGGTTGGATTCGGGACAGCCGTACTTC
clone_size: .; d_call: TRBD2; j_call: TRBJ2-7; v_call: TRBV6-5; cdr3_aa: CATEKGLAGGEQYF; cdr3_nt: TGTGCCACCGAAAAGGGACTAGCGGGAGGAGAGCAGTACTTC
clone_size: .; d_call: TRBD2; j_call: TRBJ2-2; v_call: TRBV5-6; cdr3_aa: CASSLGGRTGELFF; cdr3_nt: TGTGCCAGCTCTCTGGGAGGGCGCACCGGGGAGCTGTTTTTT
clone_size: medium-sized; d_call: TRBD2; j_call: TRBJ2-1; v_call: TRBV29-1; cdr3_aa: CSVDSAGGSYNEQFF; cdr3_nt: TGCAGCGTTGATTCGGCGGGAGGCTCCTACAATGAGCAGTTCTTC
clone_size: .; d_call: .; j_call: TRBJ1-1; v_call: TRBV27; cdr3_aa: CASIHSGGGVYAEAFF; cdr3_nt: TGTGCCAGCATTCACTCAGGCGGTGGGGTTTACGCTGAAGCTTTCTTT
clone_size: .; d_call: .; j_call: TRBJ2-1; v_call: TRBV6-6; cdr3_aa: CASRVDPGPYNEQFF; cdr3_nt: TGTGCCAGCAGGGTGGACCCGGGGCCCTACAATGAGCAGTTCTTC
clone_size: few; d_call: .; j_call: TRBJ1-2; v_call: TRBV10-3; cdr3_aa: CASSYSWAGSGYTF; cdr3_nt: TGTGCCAGCAGTTACAGTTGGGCAGGATCCGGCTACACCTTC
clone_size: .; d_call: TRBD1; j_call: TRBJ1-2; v_call: TRBV4-1; cdr3_aa: CASSQGQGAGYTF; cdr3_nt: TGCGCCAGCAGCCAAGGACAGGGGGCTGGCTACACCTTC
clone_size: few; d_call: .; j_call: TRBJ2-7; v_call: TRBV12-5; cdr3_aa: CASGIGLAREQYF; cdr3_nt: TGTGCTAGTGGCATCGGACTTGCACGCGAGCAGTACTTC
clone_size: .; d_call: TRBD1; j_call: TRBJ1-1; v_call: TRBV6-6; cdr3_aa: CASNNPDRGTEAFF; cdr3_nt: TGTGCCAGCAACAACCCCGACAGGGGCACTGAAGCTTTCTTT
clone_size: few; d_call: TRBD1; j_call: TRBJ2-3; v_call: TRBV30; cdr3_aa: CAWSLTPGTAFTDTQYF; cdr3_nt: TGTGCCTGGAGTCTAACACCCGGGACAGCGTTTACAGATACGCAGTATTTT
clone_size: .; d_call: .; j_call: TRBJ1-3; v_call: TRBV21-1; cdr3_aa: CASSKAGPTSGNTIYF; cdr3_nt: TGTGCCAGCAGCAAAGCGGGGCCGACCTCTGGAAACACCATATATTTT